This T cell receptor beta chain was sequenced in a study of Ad26.COV2.S vaccination and SARS-CoV-2 variants. Overall study: Doses of Ad26.COV2.S were injected into muscle once or twice, 56 days apart.

Using immunoSEQ multiplex PCR, the repertoire was profiled, and TCRdb retains in-frame clones only, with some absent. The table lists about 370,000 clones, approximately 90% of them singletons. The CDR3 is made up of 15 amino acids. Trimming removed 4 bases from V and 1 base from J, with 13 bases in between. Germline CDR1 LNHDA, CDR2 SQIVND (reference sequence). Sample treatment: roughly 20 received Ad26.COV2.S at low or high dose, single or two shots; 5 received placebo; per-sample allocation not given. The samples were gathered on day 63 after the first injection of vaccine or placebo. An adult aged 18-55 years in Boston served as the donor. To note about this clone: Its cognate antigen is unknown.

General study results and limits: Compared with placebo recipients, vaccine recipients had higher spike-specific TCR breadth. Responses of spike-specific T cells (both CD8+ and CD4+) reportedly showed substantial breadth after vaccination.

The clonotype was recovered from a person between 18 and 65 years old who received the Ad26.COV2.S COVID-19 vaccine or a placebo. The specimen comprised peripheral blood, sampled in a trial of Ad26.COV2.S vaccine versus placebo. V gene TRBV19 combines with J gene TRBJ1-1; possibly TRBD1 for D (6 bases). In DNA, the CDR3 is TGTGCCAGTAGTAAACCCAGGGGCCAGAACACTGAAGCTTTCTTT. This translates into CASSKPRGQNTEAFF.